This T cell receptor (beta chain) was observed in a study of shared clonotypes between healthy human individuals. Clones were read by immunoSEQ multiplex PCR, and TCRdb kept only the in-frame ones, dropping some. Of approximately 320,000 clones listed, roughly 91% are singletons. Trimming took off 3 bases at V and 2 bases at J, with 11 bases between the two ends. Per the germline V gene, CDR1 is SGHTA and CDR2 is FQGNSA. CDR3 length: 14 residues. The TCR comes from a man aged 18 to 29 in good health. The genes are TRBV7-2 and TRBJ2-7; D call uncertain. Sequencing input: memory CD8+ T cells sorted from blood. Regarding subset: CD45RO+ cells pooled with CCR7-negative TemRA cells. CDR3 DNA: TGTGCCAGCAGCTTTGATATGGTCCCCTACGAGCAGTACTTC. It yields the protein CASSFDMVPYEQYF. Together with reference TRBV7-2 and TRBJ2-7, the CDR3 gives the full variable domain: GAGVSQSPSNKVTEKGKDVELRCDPISGHTALYWYRQSLGQGLEFLIYFQGNSAPDKSGLPSDRFSAERTGGSVSTLTIQRTQQEDSAVYLCASSFDMVPYEQYFGPGTRLTVT.